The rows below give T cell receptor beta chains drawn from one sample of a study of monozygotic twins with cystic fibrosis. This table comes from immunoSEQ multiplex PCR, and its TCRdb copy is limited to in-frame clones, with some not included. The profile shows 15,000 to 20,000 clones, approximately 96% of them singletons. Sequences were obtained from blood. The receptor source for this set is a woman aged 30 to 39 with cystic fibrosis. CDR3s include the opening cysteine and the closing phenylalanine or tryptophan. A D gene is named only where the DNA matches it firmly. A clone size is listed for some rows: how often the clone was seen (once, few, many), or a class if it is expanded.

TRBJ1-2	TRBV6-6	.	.	CASSYSMEDGSGYTF	TGTGCCAGCAGTTACTCAATGGAAGACGGATCTGGCTACACCTTC
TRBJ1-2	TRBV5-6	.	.	CASSLRQGDGYTF	TGTGCCAGCAGCTTGAGGCAGGGAGATGGCTACACCTTC
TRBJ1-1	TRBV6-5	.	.	CASSPNRLNTEAFF	TGTGCCAGCAGTCCCAACAGGTTGAACACTGAAGCTTTCTTT
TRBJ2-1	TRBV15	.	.	CATSRDGLYNEQFF	TGTGCCACCAGCAGAGACGGCCTTTACAATGAGCAGTTCTTC
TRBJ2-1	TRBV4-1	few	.	CASSQDGTRSNNEQFF	TGCGCCAGCAGCCAAGACGGGACACGGTCGAACAATGAGCAGTTCTTC
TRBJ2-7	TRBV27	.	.	CAMGNSNEQYF	TGTGCCATGGGAAATTCGAACGAGCAGTACTTC
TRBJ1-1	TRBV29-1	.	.	CSVDYPTNTEAFF	TGCAGCGTTGATTACCCCACGAACACTGAAGCTTTCTTT
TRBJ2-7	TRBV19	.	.	CASSPGALREQYF	TGTGCCAGTAGTCCCGGGGCGTTACGGGAGCAGTACTTC
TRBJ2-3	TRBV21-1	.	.	CASSRLAGGPDTQYF	TGTGCCAGCAGCAGACTAGCGGGGGGGCCAGATACGCAGTATTTT
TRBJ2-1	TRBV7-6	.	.	CASSLGGGEWANEQFF	TGTGCCAGCAGCTTAGGCGGTGGGGAGTGGGCCAATGAGCAGTTCTTC
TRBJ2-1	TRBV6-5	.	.	CASRGGRLNEQFF	TGTGCCAGCAGGGGGGGCCGTTTAAATGAGCAGTTCTTC
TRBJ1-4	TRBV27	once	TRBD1	CASSLSRGTNEKLFF	TGTGCCAGCAGTTTATCCAGGGGGACTAATGAAAAACTGTTTTTT
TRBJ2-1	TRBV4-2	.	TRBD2	CASSQVFLSGGQDNEQFF	TGTGCCAGCAGCCAGGTATTCCTTAGCGGGGGGCAAGACAATGAGCAGTTCTTC
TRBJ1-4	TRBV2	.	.	CATREQANNEKLFF	TGTGCCACCAGAGAACAGGCGAACAATGAAAAACTGTTTTTT
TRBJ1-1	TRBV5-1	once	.	CASGAGQLNTEAFF	TGCGCCAGCGGGGCCGGACAGCTGAACACTGAAGCTTTCTTT
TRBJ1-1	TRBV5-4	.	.	CASSRRSLNTEAFF	TGTGCCAGCAGCCGCCGCAGTTTGAACACTGAAGCTTTCTTT
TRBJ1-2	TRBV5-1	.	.	CASTDNPNNYGYTF	TGCGCCAGCACGGACAATCCGAATAACTATGGCTACACCTTC
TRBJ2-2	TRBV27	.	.	CASSFEINTGELFF	TGTGCCAGCAGTTTCGAGATTAACACCGGGGAGCTGTTTTTT
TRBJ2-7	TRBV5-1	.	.	CASSLVSGGEYEQYF	TGCGCCAGCAGCTTGGTTTCAGGGGGGGAGTACGAGCAGTACTTC
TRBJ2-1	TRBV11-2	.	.	CASSLDMVDEQFF	TGTGCCAGCAGCTTAGATATGGTCGATGAGCAGTTCTTC
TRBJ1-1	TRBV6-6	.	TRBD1	CASTLGQGATEAFF	TGTGCCAGCACCTTAGGACAGGGGGCGACTGAAGCTTTCTTT
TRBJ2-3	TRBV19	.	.	CASSTGGGVTDTQYF	TGTGCCAGTAGTACAGGGGGGGGAGTCACAGATACGCAGTATTTT